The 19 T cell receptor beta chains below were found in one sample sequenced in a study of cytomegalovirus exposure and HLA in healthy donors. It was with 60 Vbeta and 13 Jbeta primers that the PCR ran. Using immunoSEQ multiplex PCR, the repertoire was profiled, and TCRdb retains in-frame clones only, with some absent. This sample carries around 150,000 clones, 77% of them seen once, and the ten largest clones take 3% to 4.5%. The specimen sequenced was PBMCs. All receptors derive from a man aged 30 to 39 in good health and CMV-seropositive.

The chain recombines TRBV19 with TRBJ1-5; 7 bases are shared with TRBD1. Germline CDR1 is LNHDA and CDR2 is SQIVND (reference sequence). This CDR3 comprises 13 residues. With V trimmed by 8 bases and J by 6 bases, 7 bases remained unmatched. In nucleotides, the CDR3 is TGTGCCAGTGCCCTTCAGGGGGGTCAGCCCCAGCATTTT. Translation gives CASALQGGQPQHF.

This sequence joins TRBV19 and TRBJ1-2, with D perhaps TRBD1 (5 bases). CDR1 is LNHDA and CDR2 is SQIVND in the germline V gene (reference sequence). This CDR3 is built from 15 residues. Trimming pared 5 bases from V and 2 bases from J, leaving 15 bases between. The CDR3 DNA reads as TGTGCCAGTAGTGATCGGGACTCCTGGAACTATGGCTACACCTTC. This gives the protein CASSDRDSWNYGYTF.

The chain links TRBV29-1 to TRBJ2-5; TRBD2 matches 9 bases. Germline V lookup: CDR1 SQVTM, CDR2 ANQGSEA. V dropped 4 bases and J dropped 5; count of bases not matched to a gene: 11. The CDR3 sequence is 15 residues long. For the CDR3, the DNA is TGCAGCGTTGGCCCTCGCGGGGGGGCCTCCGAGACCCAGTACTTC. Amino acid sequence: CSVGPRGGASETQYF.

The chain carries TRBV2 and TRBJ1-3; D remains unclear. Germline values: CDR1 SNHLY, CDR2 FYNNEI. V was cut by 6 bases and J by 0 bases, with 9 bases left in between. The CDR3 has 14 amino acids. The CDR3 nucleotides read TGTGCCAGCAGCGGACTGGCCTCTGGAAACACCATATATTTT. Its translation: CASSGLASGNTIYF.

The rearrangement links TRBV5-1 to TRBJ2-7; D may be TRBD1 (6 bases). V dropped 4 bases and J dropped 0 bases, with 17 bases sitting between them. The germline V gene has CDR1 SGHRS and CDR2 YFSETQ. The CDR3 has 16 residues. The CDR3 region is CASSEEPQGSSYEQYF. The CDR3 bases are TGCGCCAGCAGCGAGGAACCACAGGGCAGCTCCTACGAGCAGTACTTC.

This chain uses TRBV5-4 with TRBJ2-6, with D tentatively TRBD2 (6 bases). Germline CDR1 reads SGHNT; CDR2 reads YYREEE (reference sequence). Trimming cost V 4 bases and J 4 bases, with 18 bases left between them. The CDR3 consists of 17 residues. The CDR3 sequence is CASSPSSGRPGANVLTF. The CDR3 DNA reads TGTGCCAGCAGCCCATCGTCCGGGAGACCCGGGGCCAACGTCCTGACTTTC. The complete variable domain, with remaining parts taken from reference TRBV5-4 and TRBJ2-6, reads ETGVTQSPTHLIKTRGQQVTLRCSSQSGHNTVSWYQQALGQGPQFIFQYYREEENGRGNFPPRFSGLQFPNYSSELNVNALELDDSALYLCASSPSSGRPGANVLTFGAGSRLTVL.

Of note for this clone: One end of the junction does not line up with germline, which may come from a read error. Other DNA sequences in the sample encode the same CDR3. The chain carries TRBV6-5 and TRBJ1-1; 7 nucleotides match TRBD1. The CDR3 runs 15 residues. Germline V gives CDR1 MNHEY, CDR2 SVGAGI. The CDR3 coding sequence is TGTGCCAGCAGTCGGGCAGGGGGATTGAACACTGAAGCCTTCTTT. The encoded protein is CASSRAGGLNTEAFF.

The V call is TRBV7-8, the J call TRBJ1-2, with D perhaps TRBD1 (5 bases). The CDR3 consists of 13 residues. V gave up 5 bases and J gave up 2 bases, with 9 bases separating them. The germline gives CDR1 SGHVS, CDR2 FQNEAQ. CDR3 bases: TGTGCCAGCAGCCAAGGACACAACTATGGCTACACCTTC. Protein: CASSQGHNYGYTF.

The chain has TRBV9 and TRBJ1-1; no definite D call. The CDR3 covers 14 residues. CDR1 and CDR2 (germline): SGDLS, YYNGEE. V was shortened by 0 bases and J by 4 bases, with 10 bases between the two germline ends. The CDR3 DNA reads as TGTGCCAGCAGCGTAGGGACTCATGGCACTGAAGCTTTCTTT. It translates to CASSVGTHGTEAFF. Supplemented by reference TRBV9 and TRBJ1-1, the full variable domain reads DSGVTQTPKHLITATGQRVTLRCSPRSGDLSVYWYQQSLDQGLQFLIQYYNGEERAKGNILERFSAQQFPDLHSELNLSSLELGDSALYFCASSVGTHGTEAFFGQGTRLTVV.

The CDR3 spells CSVVEGAISGYTF. The CDR3 nucleotides read TGCAGCGTTGTGGAGGGGGCGATTAGTGGCTACACCTTC. The V and J genes are TRBV29-1 and TRBJ1-2, with TRBD1 identical over 7 bases. CDR3 size: 13 residues. The V and J ends lost 4 bases and 7 bases, in that order; junction bases with no gene match: 9. Germline-derived CDR1 and CDR2 are SQVTM and ANQGSEA.

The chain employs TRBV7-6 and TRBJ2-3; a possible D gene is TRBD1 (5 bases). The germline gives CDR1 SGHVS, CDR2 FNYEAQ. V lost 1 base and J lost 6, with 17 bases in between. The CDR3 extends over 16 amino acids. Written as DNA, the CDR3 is TGTGCCAGCAGCTTAGTAGGTGGGCGCAGGGTTGATACGCAGTATTTT. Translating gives CASSLVGGRRVDTQYF.

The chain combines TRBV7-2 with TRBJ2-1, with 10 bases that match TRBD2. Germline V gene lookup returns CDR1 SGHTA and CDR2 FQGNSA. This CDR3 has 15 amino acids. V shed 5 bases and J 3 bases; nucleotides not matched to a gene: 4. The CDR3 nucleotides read TGTGCCAGCAGCCCGGGACTAGCGATCTACAATGAGCAGTTCTTC. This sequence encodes CASSPGLAIYNEQFF.

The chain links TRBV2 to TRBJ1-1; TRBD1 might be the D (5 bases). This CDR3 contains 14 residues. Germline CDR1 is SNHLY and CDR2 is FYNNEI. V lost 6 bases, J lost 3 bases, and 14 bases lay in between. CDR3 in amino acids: CASSLTWGDTEAFF. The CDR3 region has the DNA TGTGCCAGCAGCCTGACTTGGGGGGACACTGAAGCTTTCTTT.

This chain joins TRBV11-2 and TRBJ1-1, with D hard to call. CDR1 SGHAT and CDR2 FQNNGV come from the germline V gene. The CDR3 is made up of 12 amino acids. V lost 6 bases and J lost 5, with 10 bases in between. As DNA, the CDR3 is TGTGCCAGCAGTTTGGACTGGACTGAAGCTTTCTTT. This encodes CASSLDWTEAFF.

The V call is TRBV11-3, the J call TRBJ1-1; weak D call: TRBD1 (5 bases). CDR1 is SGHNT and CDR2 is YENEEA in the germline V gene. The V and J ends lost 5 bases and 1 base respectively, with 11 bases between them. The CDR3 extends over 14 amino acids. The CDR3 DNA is TGTGCCAGCAGCACCGGGGGGAAGAACACTGAAGCTTTCTTT. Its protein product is CASSTGGKNTEAFF. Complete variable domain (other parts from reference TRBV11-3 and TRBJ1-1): EAGVVQSPRYKIIEKKQPVAFWCNPISGHNTLYWYLQNLGQGPELLIRYENEEAVDDSQLPKDRFSAERLKGVDSTLKIQPAELGDSAVYLCASSTGGKNTEAFFGQGTRLTVV.

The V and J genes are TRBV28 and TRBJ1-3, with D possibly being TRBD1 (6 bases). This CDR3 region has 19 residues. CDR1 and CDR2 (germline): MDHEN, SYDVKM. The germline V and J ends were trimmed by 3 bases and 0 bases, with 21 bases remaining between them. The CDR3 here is CASSFLGAAVGSSGNTIYF. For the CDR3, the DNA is TGTGCCAGCAGTTTTTTGGGGGCGGCCGTCGGAAGCTCTGGAAACACCATATATTTT.

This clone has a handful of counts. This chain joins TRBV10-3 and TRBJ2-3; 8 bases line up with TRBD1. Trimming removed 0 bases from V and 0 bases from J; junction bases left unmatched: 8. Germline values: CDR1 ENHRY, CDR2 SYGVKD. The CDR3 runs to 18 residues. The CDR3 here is CAISESQGQAISTDTQYF. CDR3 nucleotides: TGTGCCATCAGTGAGTCGCAGGGACAGGCCATTAGCACAGATACGCAGTATTTT.

The DNA of the CDR3 is TGTGCCAGCAGGGTGGGACAGGGTCTCGATGAAAAACTGTTTTTT. Encoded protein: CASRVGQGLDEKLFF. V gene TRBV6-6 combines with J gene TRBJ1-4, with 9 bases that match TRBD1. This CDR3 region has 15 residues. The ends lost 6 bases at V and 6 bases at J; junction bases unmatched: 8. Germline V gene sequence: CDR1 MNHNY, CDR2 SVGAGI (reference sequence).

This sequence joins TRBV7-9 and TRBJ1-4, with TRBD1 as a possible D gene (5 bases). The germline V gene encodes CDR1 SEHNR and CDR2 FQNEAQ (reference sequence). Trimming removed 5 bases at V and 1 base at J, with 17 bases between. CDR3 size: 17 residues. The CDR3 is CASSLGRGEGTNEKLFF. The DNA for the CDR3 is TGTGCCAGCAGCCTTGGGCGGGGGGAAGGAACTAATGAAAAACTGTTTTTT.